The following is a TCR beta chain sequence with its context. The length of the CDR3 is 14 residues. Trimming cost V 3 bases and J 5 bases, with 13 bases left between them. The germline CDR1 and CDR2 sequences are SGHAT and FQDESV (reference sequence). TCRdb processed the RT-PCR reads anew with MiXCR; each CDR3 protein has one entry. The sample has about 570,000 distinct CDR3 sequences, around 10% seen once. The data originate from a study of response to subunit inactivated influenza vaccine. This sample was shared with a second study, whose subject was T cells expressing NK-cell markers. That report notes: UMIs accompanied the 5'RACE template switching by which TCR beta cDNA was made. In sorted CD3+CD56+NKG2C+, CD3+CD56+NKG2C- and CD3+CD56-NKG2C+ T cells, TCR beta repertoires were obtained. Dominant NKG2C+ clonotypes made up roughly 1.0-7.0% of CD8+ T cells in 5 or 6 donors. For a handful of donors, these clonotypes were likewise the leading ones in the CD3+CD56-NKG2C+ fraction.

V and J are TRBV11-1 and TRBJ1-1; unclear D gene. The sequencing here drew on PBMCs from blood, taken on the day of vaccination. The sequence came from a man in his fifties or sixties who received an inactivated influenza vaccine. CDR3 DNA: TGTGCCAGCAGCTTTCTTGGCCGGGAAACTGAAGCTTTCTTT. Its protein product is CASSFLGRETEAFF.